This TCR beta chain was identified during a study of cytomegalovirus exposure and HLA in healthy donors. General study findings and limits: Overall, about 160 TCR beta chains were annotated as cytomegalovirus-associated.

Concerning this clone itself: Its antigen is not known.

With 6 bases clipped from V and 7 bases from J, the junction kept 10 bases outside the gene matches. Germline V gene lookup returns CDR1 MNHEY and CDR2 SMNVEV (reference sequence). The CDR3 has 14 residues. The study ran its PCR with 60 Vbeta and 13 Jbeta primers. Profiled with immunoSEQ multiplex PCR; TCRdb holds only in-frame clones, not every one. The repertoire holds about 120,000 clones, with approximately 80% as singletons. Sequenced material: PBMCs. The V and J genes are TRBV27 and TRBJ2-7; 9 bases map to TRBD2. The clonotype was recovered from a man aged 25 to 40 in good health and CMV-seropositive. CDR3 sequence (DNA): TGTGCCAGCAGGGTGTTAGCGGGAGAAAGAGAGCAGTACTTC. Its translation: CASRVLAGEREQYF.